Presented here are 14 T cell receptor beta chains from one specimen sequenced in a study of OX40 agonist ivuxolimab in advanced cancers. The assay was immunoSEQ multiplex PCR, and TCRdb's table has in-frame clones only and misses some. Here the sample spans around 63,000 clones, roughly 88% being singletons. Here the sequenced sample was CD4+ or CD8+ T cells sorted from blood, taken in a trial of the OX40 agonist ivuxolimab. These receptors came from an adult with an advanced solid tumor such as melanoma, head and neck, liver or kidney cancer.

As regards this clone: The same CDR3 also results from other DNA sequences found in this sample. J is TRBJ1-1 and V is TRBV7-8; tentatively, D is TRBD1 (6 bases). Germline V gene lookup returns CDR1 SGHVS and CDR2 FQNEAQ. The V end was cut by 1 base, the J end by 1 base, with 7 bases between. This CDR3 is built from 14 residues. CDR3 DNA: TGTGCCAGCAGCTTAGTAGGGGGGAACACTGAAGCTTTCTTT. Translating it yields CASSLVGGNTEAFF. Looking up the rest from reference TRBV7-8 and TRBJ1-1 gives the full variable domain: GAGVSQSPRYKVAKRGQDVALRCDPISGHVSLFWYQQALGQGPEFLTYFQNEAQLDKSGLPSDRFFAERPEGSVSTLKIQRTQQEDSAVYLCASSLVGGNTEAFFGQGTRLTVV.

The chain carries TRBV4-1 and TRBJ1-5; tentative D call: TRBD1 (5 bases). Trimming cost V 3 bases and J 3 bases, with 18 bases left between them. The CDR3 extends over 17 amino acids. Germline V lookup: CDR1 MGHRA, CDR2 YSYEKL. CDR3 nucleotide sequence: TGCGCCAGCAGCCACGTGGGACGGAGCACTTCCAATCAGCCCCAGCATTTT. It encodes CASSHVGRSTSNQPQHF.

The CDR3 sequence: CASSFGGILGNTIYF. CDR3 in DNA: TGTGCCAGCAGTTTCGGGGGGATCCTTGGAAACACCATATATTTT. The V call is TRBV28, the J call TRBJ1-3, with a possible D match to TRBD1 (5 bases). This CDR3 contains 15 residues. CDR1 and CDR2 from the germline V gene are MDHEN and SYDVKM. Trimming stripped 3 bases from V and 3 bases from J, with 12 bases between. The full variable domain, completed using reference TRBV28 and TRBJ1-3, is DVKVTQSSRYLVKRTGEKVFLECVQDMDHENMFWYRQDPGLGLRLIYFSYDVKMKEKGDIPEGYSVSREKKERFSLILESASTNQTSMYLCASSFGGILGNTIYFGEGSWLTVV.

The chain carries TRBV7-9 and TRBJ1-4; a weak D match, TRBD1 (5 bases). Germline V gene data show CDR1 as SEHNR and CDR2 as FQNEAQ (reference sequence). The CDR3 consists of 17 residues. With 2 bases removed from V and 5 bases from J, the gap between germline ends came to 18 bases. This CDR3 is CASSLSEREAGNEKLFF. Here the CDR3 DNA reads TGTGCCAGCAGCTTATCCGAAAGGGAAGCAGGGAATGAAAAACTGTTTTTT.

The J gene is TRBJ2-3, the V gene TRBV27, with D possibly TRBD2 on 6 matching bases. The CDR3 consists of 19 residues. Trimming pared 3 bases from V and 0 bases from J, leaving 22 bases between. Germline CDR1 MNHEY, CDR2 SMNVEV (reference sequence). CDR3 in DNA: TGTGCCAGCAGTTTTGACCTGGACTACGCGAAATCTAGCACAGATACGCAGTATTTT. The encoded protein is CASSFDLDYAKSSTDTQYF.

The chain joins TRBV5-6 to TRBJ1-2; D gene unclear. Germline V gene data show CDR1 as SGHDT and CDR2 as YYEEEE. V was shortened by 4 bases and J by 3 bases, with 10 bases between the two germline ends. CDR3 length equals 13 residues. The CDR3 coding sequence is TGTGCCAGCAGCCCAATGGGGTACTATGGCTACACCTTC. This codes for CASSPMGYYGYTF.

The chain has TRBV5-1 and TRBJ2-7; 13 nucleotides agree with TRBD2. Germline CDR1 is SGHRS and CDR2 is YFSETQ. After removal of 4 bases from V and 3 bases from J, the junction contained 13 bases not matched to a gene. The CDR3 is made up of 18 amino acids. In nucleotides, the CDR3 is TGCGCCAGCAGCCATGGGACTAGCGGGACCCCCTCTCGCTACGAGCAGTACTTC. Protein: CASSHGTSGTPSRYEQYF.

J is TRBJ1-1 and V is TRBV19; possibly TRBD1 for D (5 bases). V was trimmed by 6 bases and J by 0 bases, leaving 11 bases between them. Germline lookup yields CDR1 LNHDA and CDR2 SQIVND (reference sequence). The CDR3 runs 14 residues. CDR3 in amino acids: CASRPGGLNTEAFF. The CDR3 nucleotides read TGTGCCAGTAGACCCGGGGGATTGAACACTGAAGCTTTCTTT.

V and J are TRBV15 and TRBJ1-4; the D gene is possibly TRBD1 (6 bases). Trimming removed 2 bases at V and 6 bases at J, with 7 bases between. The CDR3 totals 13 residues. Germline-derived CDR1 and CDR2 are LNHNV and YYDKDF (reference sequence). CDR3 bases: TGTGCCACCAGCAGATACAGGGATGAAAAACTGTTTTTT. It translates to CATSRYRDEKLFF.

The chain joins TRBV7-9 to TRBJ2-7; D is unclear. Germline CDR1 is SEHNR and CDR2 is FQNEAQ (reference sequence). This CDR3 contains 13 residues. Trimming cost V 3 bases and J 6 bases, with 12 bases left between them. The chain's CDR3 is CASSLRTRPEQYF. CDR3 nucleotide sequence: TGTGCCAGCAGCTTGAGAACACGGCCCGAGCAGTACTTC.

The J gene is TRBJ1-1, the V gene TRBV7-9, with D hard to call. V was trimmed by 1 base and J by 5 bases, leaving 11 bases between them. The CDR3 is 14 amino acids. Germline assignment: CDR1 SEHNR and CDR2 FQNEAQ (reference sequence). The CDR3 loop is CASSLGPLTTEAFF. DNA for the CDR3: TGTGCCAGCAGCTTAGGGCCTCTAACGACTGAAGCTTTCTTT.

V is TRBV28 and J is TRBJ2-4; perhaps TRBD1 as D (5 bases). CDR1 is MDHEN and CDR2 is SYDVKM in the germline V gene. There are 14 residues in the CDR3. The V end was cut by 7 bases, the J end by 8 bases, with 18 bases between. The CDR3 nucleotides are TGTGCCAGCATCCCCCAGGGTCGGTCGGACATTCAGTACTTC. Protein product: CASIPQGRSDIQYF.

The count of this clone is one. The rearrangement joins TRBV5-1 to TRBJ2-2; 9 positions agree with TRBD1. Losses at the gene ends were 4 bases for V and 6 bases for J; bases not matched to a gene: 4. The germline V gene encodes CDR1 SGHRS and CDR2 YFSETQ. This CDR3 has 14 amino acids. The CDR3 protein is CASSPGQGAGELFF. The CDR3 bases are TGCGCCAGCAGCCCGGGACAGGGCGCCGGGGAGCTGTTTTTT.

This clone was recorded only once. The chain is built from TRBV2 and TRBJ1-4, with TRBD1 identical over 7 bases. This CDR3 region has 15 residues. V lost 6 bases, J lost 3 bases, and 7 bases stayed unmatched. The germline gives CDR1 SNHLY, CDR2 FYNNEI. The CDR3 loop reads CASRSTTGANEKLFF. CDR3 DNA sequence: TGTGCCAGCAGAAGCACAACAGGGGCTAATGAAAAACTGTTTTTT. Full variable domain (missing parts from reference TRBV2 and TRBJ1-4): EPEVTQTPSHQVTQMGQEVILRCVPISNHLYFYWYRQILGQKVEFLVSFYNNEISEKSEIFDDQFSVERPDGSNFTLKIRSTKLEDSAMYFCASRSTTGANEKLFFGSGTQLSVL.